One and the same sample provided the 19 T cell receptor beta chains below, sequenced in a study of response to subunit inactivated influenza vaccine. TCRdb re-called the RT-PCR reads through MiXCR, storing one row per CDR3 protein. The sample records about 520,000 distinct CDR3 sequences, roughly 7.9% being singletons. The sequences come from PBMCs from blood, collected less than 30 months after vaccination. These receptors came from a man aged 50 to 69 who received an inactivated influenza vaccine.

There are many counts of this clonotype. The chain recombines TRBV18 with TRBJ2-3, with 7 bases identical to TRBD2. Germline V gene data show CDR1 as KGHSH and CDR2 as LQKENI. The CDR3 has 16 amino acids. V shed 0 bases and J 0 bases; nucleotides not matched to a gene: 3. CDR3 in DNA: TGTGCCAGCTCACCACCTGGGGAGGGTAGCACAGATACGCAGTATTTT. Translation gives CASSPPGEGSTDTQYF.

V usage is TRBV11-1 and J usage is TRBJ2-2, with a possible D match to TRBD2 (5 bases). The CDR3 sequence is 14 residues long. V was trimmed by 4 bases and J by 9 bases, leaving 15 bases between them. From germline, CDR1 is SGHAT and CDR2 FQDESV (reference sequence). DNA for the CDR3: TGTGCCAGCAGCTCCACTAGGCCGACCAGGGAGCTGTTTTTT. It codes for CASSSTRPTRELFF.

A few counts support this clonotype. A junction boundary mismatches the germline segment, possibly from a read error. The chain combines TRBV18 with TRBJ2-1, with a tentative D call TRBD2 (5 bases). From germline, CDR1 is KGHSH and CDR2 LQKENI. This CDR3 has 16 residues. The CDR3 reads CASSSPGLGEGNEQFF. The CDR3 DNA follows: TGTGCCAGCTCATCACCCGGGTTAGGAGAGGGCAATGAGCAGTTCTTC.

V gene TRBV29-1 combines with J gene TRBJ2-7; 9 bases match TRBD2. This CDR3 contains 15 residues. V shed 2 bases, J shed 4 bases, and the junction held 9 bases outside the gene matches. Germline CDR1 SQVTM, CDR2 ANQGSEA. The CDR3 nucleotides read TGCAGCGTTGAATGGAACGGCGGGAGGGGATACGAGCAGTACTTC. Its translation: CSVEWNGGRGYEQYF.

As concerns this clonotype: This could be a read error, since a much larger clone is one nucleotide away. The rearrangement uses TRBV5-1 and TRBJ1-6; no clear D gene. This CDR3 has 14 residues. The V gene's germline CDR1 is SGHRS and CDR2 YFSETQ. The germline V and J ends were trimmed by 5 bases and 7 bases, with 13 bases remaining between them. CDR3 region: CASSSEHQNSPLHF. In DNA, the CDR3 is TGCGCCAGCAGTTCGGAGCATCAAAATTCACCCCTCCACTTT.

The chain uses TRBV28 and TRBJ2-2; D tentatively reads TRBD1 or TRBD2 (5 bases each). Germline V gene data show CDR1 as MDHEN and CDR2 as SYDVKM. The CDR3 sequence is 15 residues long. The germline V and J ends were trimmed by 1 base and 3 bases, with 9 bases remaining between them. CDR3 protein: CASSLSGQHTGELFF. The CDR3 nucleotides read TGTGCCAGCAGTTTATCGGGGCAGCACACCGGGGAGCTGTTTTTT.

This clonotype was observed a few times. The rearrangement joins TRBV4-3 to TRBJ2-6, with a tentative D call TRBD1 (6 bases). Between the trimmed V and J ends, which lost 1 base and 3 bases, there was a span of 13 bases. There are 17 residues in the CDR3. Germline CDR1 is LGHNA and CDR2 is YSLEER. The CDR3 sequence: CASSQGGRPLGANVLTF. CDR3 coding DNA: TGCGCCAGCAGCCAAGGGGGGCGTCCCCTTGGGGCCAACGTCCTGACTTTC.

This clonotype was recorded many times. This chain connects TRBV6-1 to TRBJ2-3, with 8 bases identical to TRBD2. V shed 5 bases, J shed 2 bases, and the junction held 15 bases outside the gene matches. CDR1 and CDR2 from the germline V gene are MNHNS and SASEGT. There are 18 residues in the CDR3. CDR3 protein: CASSPYLVSGRNTDTQYF. DNA of the CDR3: TGTGCCAGCAGTCCATATTTGGTCAGCGGGAGAAACACAGATACGCAGTATTTT.

This clonotype was detected a few times. The rearrangement links TRBV20-1 to TRBJ1-2, with D possibly TRBD1 on 6 matching bases. Looked up from germline, CDR1 is DFQATT and CDR2 is SNEGSKA (reference sequence). Trimming removed 1 base from V and 4 bases from J, with 25 bases in between. The length of the CDR3 is 18 residues. The CDR3 DNA sequence: TGCAGTGCTAGAGGCCTCGGTTTTCAGGGGAAGGACGGCTATGGCTACACCTTC. It is translated as CSARGLGFQGKDGYGYTF.

This clonotype was picked up many times. The chain has TRBV29-1 and TRBJ2-1, with 7 bases aligning to TRBD1. Trimming removed 4 bases from V and 1 base from J; junction bases left unmatched: 1. Germline V lookup: CDR1 SQVTM, CDR2 ANQGSEA. The CDR3 spans 13 residues. CDR3 protein: CSVGDSSYNEQFF. As DNA, the CDR3 is TGCAGCGTTGGGGACAGTTCCTACAATGAGCAGTTCTTC.

This clonotype was counted at least ten times. This chain uses TRBV15 with TRBJ2-5; 8 bases match TRBD2. This CDR3 region has 15 residues. V lost 5 bases, J lost 1 base, and 6 bases stayed unmatched. Per the germline V gene, CDR1 is LNHNV and CDR2 is YYDKDF (reference sequence). As DNA, the CDR3 is TGTGCCACCAGCGGGAAACTAGCGGTCCAAGAGACCCAGTACTTC. Translation gives CATSGKLAVQETQYF.

This clonotype was seen only a few times. The genes are TRBV10-3 and TRBJ2-3; 7 bases are a match to TRBD2. Germline assignment: CDR1 ENHRY and CDR2 SYGVKD. Trimming removed 0 bases from V and 0 bases from J; junction bases left unmatched: 3. CDR3 length: 16 amino acids. In nucleotides, the CDR3 is TGTGCCATCAGTGAGTCCCTAGCGGAGAGCACAGATACGCAGTATTTT. Its protein is CAISESLAESTDTQYF.

This clonotype was detected many times. The gene calls are TRBV12-3 or TRBV12-4 and TRBJ2-3, with 7 bases that match TRBD2. The CDR3 is made up of 15 amino acids. Trimming at V came to 7 bases and at J to 8 bases, leaving 15 bases not matched to a gene. The DNA of the CDR3 is TGTGCCAGCACTCTGAGAATAGCGGGTCATGTTACGCAGTATTTT. Translating it yields CASTLRIAGHVTQYF.

This clonotype was seen only a few times. The rearrangement uses TRBV6-2 or TRBV6-3 and TRBJ1-5; 11 bases agree with TRBD1. Germline lookup yields CDR1 MNHEY and CDR2 SVGEGT. V trimming: 4 bases; J trimming: 7 bases; junction bases outside the gene matches: 3. The CDR3 loop spans 14 amino acids. The CDR3 region has the DNA TGTGCCAGCAGTTGGACAGGGGGCAGGCAGCCCCAGCATTTT. As protein: CASSWTGGRQPQHF.

The gene calls are TRBV10-3 and TRBJ2-2; TRBD2 matches 8 bases. The ends lost 3 bases at V and 3 bases at J; junction bases unmatched: 6. The CDR3 loop spans 16 amino acids. Germline assignment: CDR1 ENHRY and CDR2 SYGVKD. The CDR3 nucleotides read TGTGCCATCAGTGACCGCCAAGCGGGAGACACCGGGGAGCTGTTTTTT. Encoded protein: CAISDRQAGDTGELFF.

There are a few counts of this clonotype. The chain carries TRBV20-1 and TRBJ2-7; no firm D call. Germline assignment: CDR1 DFQATT and CDR2 SNEGSKA (reference sequence). The CDR3 covers 14 residues. V shed 0 bases and J shed 3 bases, with 12 bases lying between them. CDR3 DNA sequence: TGCAGTGCTAGAGATGTAGTTTCCAGCTACGAGCAGTACTTC. This translates into CSARDVVSSYEQYF.

The chain is built from TRBV27 and TRBJ2-5; 14 positions match TRBD2. V was clipped by 5 bases and J by 1 base; unmatched bases: 9. This CDR3 comprises 18 residues. The V gene's germline CDR1 is MNHEY and CDR2 SMNVEV (reference sequence). The CDR3 DNA follows: TGTGCCAGCAGTACGACTAGCGGGAGGGTTGCCATCCAAGAGACCCAGTACTTC. Translation gives CASSTTSGRVAIQETQYF.

This clonotype was seen a few times. The rearrangement joins TRBV4-3 to TRBJ1-2; 10 bases are shared with TRBD1. The CDR3 loop spans 17 amino acids. The V segment lost 3 bases and the J segment 4 bases; nucleotides outside the gene matches: 11. Looked up from germline, CDR1 is LGHNA and CDR2 is YSLEER. This chain's CDR3 is CASSQGTGTGVVYGYTF. Written as DNA, the CDR3 is TGCGCCAGCAGCCAGGGCACCGGGACAGGGGTCGTCTATGGCTACACCTTC.

The chain has TRBV9 and TRBJ2-7; D ambiguous. The CDR3 runs 14 residues. Germline V lookup: CDR1 SGDLS, CDR2 YYNGEE. The ends were cut back, 2 bases at V and 3 bases at J, with 12 bases in the middle. The CDR3: CASSVELTSYEQYF. The CDR3 region has the DNA TGTGCCAGCAGCGTGGAACTGACGAGCTACGAGCAGTACTTC.